These T cell receptor beta chains were read from a single sample in a study of blood T cell repertoires in COVID-19. Produced via immunoSEQ multiplex PCR; TCRdb's table is partial and in-frame only. The table lists about 150,000 clones, about 90% of them singletons. Sequencing was done on a sample of peripheral blood. All receptors derive from a woman aged 55-70 years with active or convalescent COVID-19. Both conserved end residues are part of each CDR3. Each record gives: V gene, J gene, D gene, clone size, CDR3 DNA, CDR3 protein. D genes are given only for firm matches. A row's size may be missing; if present it is once, few, many or a size class.

v_call: TRBV6-1; j_call: TRBJ1-3; d_call: TRBD1; clone_size: .; cdr3_nt: TGTGCCAGCAGTGGCCCGGGACAGGGGTCGCTCGGAAACACCATATATTTT; cdr3_aa: CASSGPGQGSLGNTIYF
v_call: TRBV7-2; j_call: TRBJ2-7; d_call: TRBD2; clone_size: .; cdr3_nt: TGTGCCAGCAGCTTAGCGCGGGGGGTAACCTACGAGCAGTACTTC; cdr3_aa: CASSLARGVTYEQYF
v_call: TRBV4-2; j_call: TRBJ2-1; d_call: .; clone_size: .; cdr3_nt: TGTGCCAGCAGCCCCCTTCGGGGGGCAAGCTACAATGAGCAGTTCTTC; cdr3_aa: CASSPLRGASYNEQFF
v_call: TRBV11-2; j_call: TRBJ2-2; d_call: .; clone_size: .; cdr3_nt: TGTGCCAGCAGCTCTGACAGATACACCGGGGAGCTGTTTTTT; cdr3_aa: CASSSDRYTGELFF
v_call: TRBV5-3; j_call: TRBJ2-2; d_call: .; clone_size: .; cdr3_nt: TGTGCCAGAAGCTTGAGGCGACGGCACAGGCTGAACACCGGGGAGCTGTTTTTT; cdr3_aa: CARSLRRRHRLNTGELFF
v_call: TRBV7-9; j_call: TRBJ1-2; d_call: .; clone_size: many; cdr3_nt: TGTGCCAGCAGCTTAGGGTCATCGGGTGGCTACACCTTC; cdr3_aa: CASSLGSSGGYTF
v_call: TRBV30; j_call: TRBJ1-5; d_call: .; clone_size: once; cdr3_nt: TGTGCCTGGAGTGTAGGCGGGGCCGTCGGCAATCAGCCCCAGCATTTT; cdr3_aa: CAWSVGGAVGNQPQHF
v_call: TRBV11-2; j_call: TRBJ1-3; d_call: .; clone_size: .; cdr3_nt: TGTGCCAGCAGCCCCCCCGTGGCAGGGGCTGGAAACACCATATATTTT; cdr3_aa: CASSPPVAGAGNTIYF
v_call: TRBV5-1; j_call: TRBJ1-1; d_call: .; clone_size: .; cdr3_nt: TGCGCCAGCAGCCTACGTGTAAACACTGAAGCTTTCTTT; cdr3_aa: CASSLRVNTEAFF
v_call: TRBV3-1/TRBV3-2; j_call: TRBJ1-2; d_call: .; clone_size: .; cdr3_nt: TGTGCCAGCAGCCAAGACGAGGGACACCGGGGCTACACCTTC; cdr3_aa: CASSQDEGHRGYTF
v_call: TRBV4-1; j_call: TRBJ1-4; d_call: TRBD1; clone_size: many; cdr3_nt: TGCGCCAGCAGCCACCAGGGGGATGAAAAACTGTTTTTT; cdr3_aa: CASSHQGDEKLFF
v_call: TRBV3-1/TRBV3-2; j_call: TRBJ1-2; d_call: .; clone_size: .; cdr3_nt: TGTGCCAGCAGCCCCGGACAGTCTAACTATGGCTACACCTTC; cdr3_aa: CASSPGQSNYGYTF
v_call: TRBV30; j_call: TRBJ2-3; d_call: TRBD2; clone_size: .; cdr3_nt: TGTGCCTCCAAGCGGGGGGCAGGAGATACGCAGTATTTT; cdr3_aa: CASKRGAGDTQYF
v_call: TRBV20-1; j_call: TRBJ2-3; d_call: .; clone_size: .; cdr3_nt: TGCAGTGCTAGTTCTCCAATTCGCGGCACAGATACGCAGTATTTT; cdr3_aa: CSASSPIRGTDTQYF
v_call: TRBV6-2/TRBV6-3; j_call: TRBJ1-1; d_call: .; clone_size: .; cdr3_nt: TGTGCCAGCAGTCAGGCAACTGAAGCTTTCTTT; cdr3_aa: CASSQATEAFF
v_call: TRBV25-1; j_call: TRBJ1-6; d_call: .; clone_size: .; cdr3_nt: TGTGCCAGCAGTGAATATCGTCCGGACAGAGTAAATTCACCCCTCCACTTT; cdr3_aa: CASSEYRPDRVNSPLHF
v_call: TRBV10-3; j_call: TRBJ1-5; d_call: .; clone_size: .; cdr3_nt: TGTGCCATCAGTGCGGACAGATACAATCAGCCCCAGCATTTT; cdr3_aa: CAISADRYNQPQHF
v_call: TRBV5-1; j_call: TRBJ2-2; d_call: TRBD1; clone_size: once; cdr3_nt: TGCGCCAGCAGCGTGACAGGGGGCTCCGGGGAGCTGTTTTTT; cdr3_aa: CASSVTGGSGELFF
v_call: TRBV20-1; j_call: TRBJ1-1; d_call: .; clone_size: once; cdr3_nt: TGCAGTGGAGTGCTGAACACTGAAGCTTTCTTT; cdr3_aa: CSGVLNTEAFF
v_call: TRBV4-3; j_call: TRBJ1-3; d_call: TRBD1; clone_size: few; cdr3_nt: TGCGCCAGCAGCCATTTCCTCCACAGGGGGTCTGGAAACACCATATATTTT; cdr3_aa: CASSHFLHRGSGNTIYF
v_call: TRBV5-8; j_call: TRBJ2-7; d_call: TRBD2; clone_size: .; cdr3_nt: TGTGCCAGCAGCTTGATTAGGTTCTGGCGGGGGGGCCCAGACGAGCAGTACTTC; cdr3_aa: CASSLIRFWRGGPDEQYF
v_call: TRBV6-2/TRBV6-3; j_call: TRBJ2-1; d_call: .; clone_size: .; cdr3_nt: TGTGCCAGCAGTACCCACAGGGGGGGCTCCTACAATGAGCAGTTCTTC; cdr3_aa: CASSTHRGGSYNEQFF
v_call: TRBV28; j_call: TRBJ2-2; d_call: TRBD2; clone_size: .; cdr3_nt: TGTGCCAGCAGTTTGCCACTAGCGGGGGAACTGTTTTTT; cdr3_aa: CASSLPLAGELFF
v_call: TRBV2; j_call: TRBJ1-1; d_call: .; clone_size: .; cdr3_nt: TGTGCCAGCAGCGCTCGGGATGGGGCTTTCTTT; cdr3_aa: CASSARDGAFF
v_call: TRBV5-5; j_call: TRBJ2-3; d_call: TRBD2; clone_size: once; cdr3_nt: TGTGCCAGCAGCGTCAGCGGGGTGAGCACAGATACGCAGTATTTT; cdr3_aa: CASSVSGVSTDTQYF
v_call: TRBV19; j_call: TRBJ2-7; d_call: TRBD2; clone_size: .; cdr3_nt: TGTGCCAGTAGTATTGGCCAGGGACTACTCTACGAGCAGTACTTC; cdr3_aa: CASSIGQGLLYEQYF
v_call: TRBV18; j_call: TRBJ2-1; d_call: .; clone_size: .; cdr3_nt: TGTGCCAGCTCACCGGTTGGGAGGGGGAACAATGAGCAGTTCTTC; cdr3_aa: CASSPVGRGNNEQFF
v_call: TRBV4-1; j_call: TRBJ2-5; d_call: TRBD2; clone_size: .; cdr3_nt: TGCGCCAGCAGCCACCTGGGACTAGCGGGGGGGCCCCGCCAAGAGACCCAGTACTTC; cdr3_aa: CASSHLGLAGGPRQETQYF
v_call: TRBV5-1; j_call: TRBJ1-3; d_call: .; clone_size: .; cdr3_nt: TGCGCCAGCAGCGCGAGGGAGGGAAACACCATATATTTT; cdr3_aa: CASSAREGNTIYF
v_call: TRBV5-5; j_call: TRBJ2-5; d_call: .; clone_size: .; cdr3_nt: TGTGCCAGCAGCTTTGTCACGGACCAAGAGACCCAGTACTTC; cdr3_aa: CASSFVTDQETQYF
v_call: TRBV5-1; j_call: TRBJ1-2; d_call: TRBD1; clone_size: .; cdr3_nt: TGCGCCAGCAGCTCCGGACAGGGTAACGGCTACACCTTC; cdr3_aa: CASSSGQGNGYTF
v_call: TRBV7-2; j_call: TRBJ1-2; d_call: TRBD1; clone_size: .; cdr3_nt: TGTGCCAGCAGCCCAGGCGGACAGGGCGGGAATGGCTACACCTTC; cdr3_aa: CASSPGGQGGNGYTF
v_call: TRBV6-5; j_call: TRBJ1-5; d_call: TRBD1; clone_size: .; cdr3_nt: TGTGCCAGCAGTTACCAAACAGGGGGATCGGCCCAGCATTTT; cdr3_aa: CASSYQTGGSAQHF
v_call: TRBV18; j_call: TRBJ2-7; d_call: .; clone_size: few; cdr3_nt: TGTGCCAGCTCACCAAGAGACTTTACCTACGAGCAGTACTTC; cdr3_aa: CASSPRDFTYEQYF
v_call: TRBV7-2; j_call: TRBJ2-3; d_call: TRBD2; clone_size: .; cdr3_nt: TGTGCCAGCAGCTTAGGGCTAGCGGGTAGGGGGTATTTT; cdr3_aa: CASSLGLAGRGYF
v_call: TRBV7-8; j_call: TRBJ1-5; d_call: .; clone_size: .; cdr3_nt: TGTGCCAGCAGCCCCTCGACAGCCCAGCCCCAGCATTTT; cdr3_aa: CASSPSTAQPQHF
v_call: TRBV2; j_call: TRBJ1-2; d_call: .; clone_size: .; cdr3_nt: TGTGCCAGCAGTGAGCCAGAACGTAACTACACCTTC; cdr3_aa: CASSEPERNYTF
v_call: TRBV12-2; j_call: TRBJ1-1; d_call: .; clone_size: .; cdr3_nt: TGTGCAAGTCGCTTAGCGCGAGACACTGAAGCTTTCTTT; cdr3_aa: CASRLARDTEAFF
v_call: TRBV18; j_call: TRBJ2-3; d_call: TRBD1; clone_size: .; cdr3_nt: TGTGCCAGCTCACCAACTCCTACAGGGACAGTATTCACAGATACGCAGTATTTT; cdr3_aa: CASSPTPTGTVFTDTQYF